This TCR beta chain was recorded in a study of blood T cell repertoires in COVID-19. Those who participated ranged in age from about 18 to 89 years and resided in under 25 US areas. Using immunoSEQ multiplex PCR, the repertoire was profiled, and TCRdb retains in-frame clones only, with some absent. This sample has under 250,000 clones, with roughly 88% found just once. The length of the CDR3 is 17 residues. Germline lookup yields CDR1 MGHDK and CDR2 SYGVNS. Trimming cost V 2 bases and J 6 bases; bases outside gene matches: 11. Sequenced input: PBMCs or T cells enriched from blood (not recorded which). This TCR was sampled from a woman aged 25 to 39 who had been exposed to COVID-19. V is TRBV25-1 and J is TRBJ2-3, with 10 bases that match TRBD2. The CDR3 DNA follows: TGTGCCAGCAGTGAAAAATGGGCTAGCGGGAGTAGGGATACGCAGTATTTT. This codes for CASSEKWASGSRDTQYF. The entire variable domain, with the rest obtained from reference TRBV25-1 and TRBJ2-3, is as follows: EADIYQTPRYLVIGTGKKITLECSQTMGHDKMYWYQQDPGMELHLIHYSYGVNSTEKGDLSSESTVSRIRTEHFPLTLESARPSHTSQYLCASSEKWASGSRDTQYFGPGTRLTVL.